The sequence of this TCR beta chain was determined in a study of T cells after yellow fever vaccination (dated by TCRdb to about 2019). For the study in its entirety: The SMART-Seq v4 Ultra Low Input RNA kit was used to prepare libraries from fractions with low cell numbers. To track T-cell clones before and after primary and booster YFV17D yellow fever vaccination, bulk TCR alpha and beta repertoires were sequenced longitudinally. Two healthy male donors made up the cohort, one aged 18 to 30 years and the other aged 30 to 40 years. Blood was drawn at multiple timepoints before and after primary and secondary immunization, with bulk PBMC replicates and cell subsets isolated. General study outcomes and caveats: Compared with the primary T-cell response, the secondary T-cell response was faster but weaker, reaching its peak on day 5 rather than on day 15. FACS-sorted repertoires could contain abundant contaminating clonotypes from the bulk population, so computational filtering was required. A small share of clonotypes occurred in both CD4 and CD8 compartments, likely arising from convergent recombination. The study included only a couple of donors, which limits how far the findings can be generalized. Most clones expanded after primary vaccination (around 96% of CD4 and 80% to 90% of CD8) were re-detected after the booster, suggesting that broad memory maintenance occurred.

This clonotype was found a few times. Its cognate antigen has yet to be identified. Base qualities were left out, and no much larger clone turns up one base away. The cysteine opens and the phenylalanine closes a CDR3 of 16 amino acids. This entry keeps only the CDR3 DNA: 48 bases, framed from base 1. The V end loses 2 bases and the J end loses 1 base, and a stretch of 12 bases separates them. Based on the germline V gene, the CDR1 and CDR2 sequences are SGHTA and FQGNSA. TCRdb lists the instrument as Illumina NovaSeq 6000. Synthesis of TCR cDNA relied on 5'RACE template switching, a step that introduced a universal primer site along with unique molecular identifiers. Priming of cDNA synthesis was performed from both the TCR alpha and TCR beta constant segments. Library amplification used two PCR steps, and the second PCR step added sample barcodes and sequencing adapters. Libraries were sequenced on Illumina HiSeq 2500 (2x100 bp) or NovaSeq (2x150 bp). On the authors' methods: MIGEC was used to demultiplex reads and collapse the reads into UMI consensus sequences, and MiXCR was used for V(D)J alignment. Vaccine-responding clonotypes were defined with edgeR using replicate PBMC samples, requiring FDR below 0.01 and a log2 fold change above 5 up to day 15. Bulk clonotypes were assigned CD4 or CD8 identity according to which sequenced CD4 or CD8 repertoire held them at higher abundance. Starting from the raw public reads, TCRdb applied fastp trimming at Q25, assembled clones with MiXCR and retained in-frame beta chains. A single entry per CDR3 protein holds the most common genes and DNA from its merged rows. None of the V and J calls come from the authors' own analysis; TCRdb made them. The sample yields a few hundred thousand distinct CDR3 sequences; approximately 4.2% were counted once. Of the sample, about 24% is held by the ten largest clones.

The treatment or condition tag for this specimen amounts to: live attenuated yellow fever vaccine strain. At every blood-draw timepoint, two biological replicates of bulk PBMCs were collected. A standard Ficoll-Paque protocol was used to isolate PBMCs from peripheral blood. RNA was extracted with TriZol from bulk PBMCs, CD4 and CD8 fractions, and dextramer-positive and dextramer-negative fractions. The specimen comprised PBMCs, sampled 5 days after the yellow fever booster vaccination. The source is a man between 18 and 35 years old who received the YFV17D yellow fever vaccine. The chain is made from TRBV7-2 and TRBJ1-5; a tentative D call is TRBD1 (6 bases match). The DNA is TGTGCCAGCAGCTTATCAGGGGTGATAAGCAATCAGCCCCAGCATTTT. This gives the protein CASSLSGVISNQPQHF.